The source of this T cell receptor (beta chain) is a study of PD-1 blockade in classical Hodgkin lymphoma. The time point denotes: cycle 4 day 1 (C4D1), after around six weeks of nivolumab. After autologous stem cell transplantation all patients relapsed, and prior brentuximab vedotin exposure differed between cohorts. The table came from immunoSEQ multiplex PCR; TCRdb's copy has only in-frame clones and leaves some out. The sample contains roughly 96,000 clones, around 93% of which appear only once. Trimming left V 2 bases short and J 9 bases short, with 16 bases between. The CDR3 totals 14 residues. The germline gives CDR1 WSHSY, CDR2 SAAADI.

The chain employs TRBV10-2 and TRBJ2-5; the D gene is possibly TRBD1 (6 bases). The receptor was isolated from a human donor with classical Hodgkin lymphoma. Material: peripheral blood mononuclear cells (PBMCs), obtained before the fourth cycle of nivolumab. CDR3 sequence: CASSELDSPGAQYF. The CDR3 region has the DNA TGCGCCAGCAGTGAGCTGGACAGCCCCGGGGCCCAGTACTTC.